The clone carrying this T cell receptor (beta chain) was counted once. Its antigen is still unknown. The CDR3 contains 17 residues. V dropped 3 bases and J dropped 5; count of bases not matched to a gene: 10. Germline V lookup: CDR1 SGHAT, CDR2 FQNNGV. This record comes from a study of cytomegalovirus exposure and HLA in healthy donors. General observations from the study: Later on, a genetic analysis was performed. It linked a missense variant in DCLRE1C with V- and J-gene trimming of TCR beta.

Primers included in the PCR were 60 Vbeta and 13 Jbeta primers. Repertoires were generated with immunoSEQ multiplex PCR, while TCRdb's copy carries only in-frame clones and drops some. The table has 100,000 to 150,000 clones, around 82% seen once. This chain links TRBV11-2 with TRBJ2-1; 10 positions agree with TRBD2. This sequence was found in a female donor in good health and CMV-seronegative. The sequenced sample consisted of PBMCs. The CDR3 loop is CASSFRFASGSHNEQFF. The CDR3 nucleotides read TGTGCCAGCAGCTTTCGGTTCGCTAGCGGGAGCCACAATGAGCAGTTCTTC.